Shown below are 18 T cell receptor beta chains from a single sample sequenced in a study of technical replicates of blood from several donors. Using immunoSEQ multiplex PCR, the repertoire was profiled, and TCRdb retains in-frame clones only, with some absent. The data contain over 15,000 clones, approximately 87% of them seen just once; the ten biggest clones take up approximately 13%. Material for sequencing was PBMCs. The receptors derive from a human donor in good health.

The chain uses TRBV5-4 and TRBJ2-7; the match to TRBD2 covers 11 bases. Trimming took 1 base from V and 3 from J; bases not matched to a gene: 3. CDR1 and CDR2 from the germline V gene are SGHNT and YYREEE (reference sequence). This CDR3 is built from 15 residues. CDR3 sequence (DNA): TGTGCCAGCAGCTTGAAACTAGCGGGGGACTACGAGCAGTACTTC. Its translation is CASSLKLAGDYEQYF.

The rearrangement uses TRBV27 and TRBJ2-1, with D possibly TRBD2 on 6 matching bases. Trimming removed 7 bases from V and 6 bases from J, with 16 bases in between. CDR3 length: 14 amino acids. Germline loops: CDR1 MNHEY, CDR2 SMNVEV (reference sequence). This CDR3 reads CASNPSVYANEQFF. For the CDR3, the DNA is TGTGCCAGCAATCCTAGCGTCTACGCCAATGAGCAGTTCTTC.

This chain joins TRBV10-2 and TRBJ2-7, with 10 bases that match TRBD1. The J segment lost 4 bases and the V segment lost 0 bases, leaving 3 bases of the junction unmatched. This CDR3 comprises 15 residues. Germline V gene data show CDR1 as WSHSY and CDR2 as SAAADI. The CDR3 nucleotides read TGCGCCAGCAGTGAGTCTGCGGGACAGGGGTACGAGCAGTACTTC. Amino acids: CASSESAGQGYEQYF.

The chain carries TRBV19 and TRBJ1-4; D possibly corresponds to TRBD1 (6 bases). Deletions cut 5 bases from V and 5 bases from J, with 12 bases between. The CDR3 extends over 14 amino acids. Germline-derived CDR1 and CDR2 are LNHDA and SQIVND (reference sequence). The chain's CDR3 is CASSPLQGNEKLFF. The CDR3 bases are TGTGCCAGTAGTCCATTACAGGGCAATGAAAAACTGTTTTTT.

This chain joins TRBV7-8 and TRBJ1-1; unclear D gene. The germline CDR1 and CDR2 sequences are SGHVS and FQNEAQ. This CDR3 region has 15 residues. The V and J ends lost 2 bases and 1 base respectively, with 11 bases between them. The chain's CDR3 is CASSLLAHGNTEAFF. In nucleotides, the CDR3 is TGTGCCAGCAGCTTACTTGCGCATGGGAACACTGAAGCTTTCTTT.

The chain's CDR3 is CAGQQGKNTEAFF. CDR3 nucleotides: TGTGCCGGACAACAAGGGAAGAACACTGAAGCTTTCTTT. This rearrangement joins TRBV2 to TRBJ1-1, with D possibly being TRBD1 (5 bases). V lost 11 bases and J lost 1, with 14 bases in between. Germline V CDR1 and CDR2: SNHLY, FYNNEI. The CDR3 sequence is 13 residues long. Looking up the rest from reference TRBV2 and TRBJ1-1 gives the full variable domain: EPEVTQTPSHQVTQMGQEVILRCVPISNHLYFYWYRQILGQKVEFLVSFYNNEISEKSEIFDDQFSVERPDGSNFTLKIRSTKLEDSAMYFCAGQQGKNTEAFFGQGTRLTVV.

CDR3 DNA: TGCGCCAGCAGCCAAGATCCCCCGGGACAGCTAGCCAAAAACATTCAGTACTTC. It yields the protein CASSQDPPGQLAKNIQYF. The chain is built from TRBV4-1 and TRBJ2-4, with TRBD1 identical over 7 bases. The CDR3 covers 18 residues. In germline, CDR1 is MGHRA, CDR2 YSYEKL. Trimming at V came to 0 bases and at J to 0 bases, leaving 8 bases not matched to a gene.

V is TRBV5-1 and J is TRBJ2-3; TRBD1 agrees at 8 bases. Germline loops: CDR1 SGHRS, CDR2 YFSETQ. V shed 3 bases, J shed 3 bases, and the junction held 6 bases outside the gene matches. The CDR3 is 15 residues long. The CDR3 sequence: CASSSGQGSTDTQYF. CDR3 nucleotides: TGCGCCAGCAGCTCCGGACAGGGATCGACAGATACGCAGTATTTT.

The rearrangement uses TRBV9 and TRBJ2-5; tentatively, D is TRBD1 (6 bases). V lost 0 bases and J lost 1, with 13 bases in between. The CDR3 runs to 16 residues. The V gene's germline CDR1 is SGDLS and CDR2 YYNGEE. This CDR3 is CASSVAFTGTQETQYF. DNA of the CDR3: TGTGCCAGCAGCGTAGCCTTTACAGGGACCCAAGAGACCCAGTACTTC.

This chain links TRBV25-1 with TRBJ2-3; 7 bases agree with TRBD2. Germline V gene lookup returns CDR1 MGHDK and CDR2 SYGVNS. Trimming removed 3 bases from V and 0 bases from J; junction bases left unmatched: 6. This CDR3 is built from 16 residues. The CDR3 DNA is TGTGCCAGCAGTGAGGGAGCTAGCGGAAGCACAGATACGCAGTATTTT. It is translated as CASSEGASGSTDTQYF.

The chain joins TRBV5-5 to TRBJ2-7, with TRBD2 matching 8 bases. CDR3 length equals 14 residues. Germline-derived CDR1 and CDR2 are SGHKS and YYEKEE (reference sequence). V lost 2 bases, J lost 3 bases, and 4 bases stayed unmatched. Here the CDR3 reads CASSLGTSGYEQYF. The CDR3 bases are TGTGCCAGCAGCTTAGGAACTAGCGGCTACGAGCAGTACTTC.

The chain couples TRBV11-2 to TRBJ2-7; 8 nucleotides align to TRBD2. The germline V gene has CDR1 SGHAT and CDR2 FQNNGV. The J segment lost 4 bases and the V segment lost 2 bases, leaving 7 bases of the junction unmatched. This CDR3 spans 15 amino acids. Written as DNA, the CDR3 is TGTGCCAGCAGCTTATCGGGGGGGGTGACTTACGAGCAGTACTTC. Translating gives CASSLSGGVTYEQYF.

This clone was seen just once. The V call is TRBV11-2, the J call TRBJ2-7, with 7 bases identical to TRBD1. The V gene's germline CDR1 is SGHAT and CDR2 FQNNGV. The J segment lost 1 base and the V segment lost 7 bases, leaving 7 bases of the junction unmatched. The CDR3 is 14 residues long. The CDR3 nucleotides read TGTGCCAGCATCCCCGGGACAGTATCCTACGAGCAGTACTTC. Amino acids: CASIPGTVSYEQYF.

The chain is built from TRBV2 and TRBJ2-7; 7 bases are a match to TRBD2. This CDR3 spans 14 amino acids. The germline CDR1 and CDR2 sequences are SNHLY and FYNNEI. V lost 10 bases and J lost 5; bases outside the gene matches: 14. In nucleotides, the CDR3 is TGTGCCACCAAGACTAGCCCAAGAGACAACGAGCAGTACTTC. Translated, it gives CATKTSPRDNEQYF.

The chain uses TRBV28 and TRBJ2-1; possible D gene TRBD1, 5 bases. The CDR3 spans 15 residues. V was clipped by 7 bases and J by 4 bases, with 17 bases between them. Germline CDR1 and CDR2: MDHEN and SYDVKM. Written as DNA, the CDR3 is TGTGCCAGCATAAGCCCGGTAGCAGGGTACAATGAGCAGTTCTTC. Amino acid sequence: CASISPVAGYNEQFF.

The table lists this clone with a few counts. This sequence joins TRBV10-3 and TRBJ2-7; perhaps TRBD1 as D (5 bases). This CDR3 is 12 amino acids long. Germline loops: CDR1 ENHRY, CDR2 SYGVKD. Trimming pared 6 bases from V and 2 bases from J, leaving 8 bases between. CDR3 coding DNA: TGTGCCATCAGAGACAGTACCTACGAGCAGTACTTC. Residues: CAIRDSTYEQYF.

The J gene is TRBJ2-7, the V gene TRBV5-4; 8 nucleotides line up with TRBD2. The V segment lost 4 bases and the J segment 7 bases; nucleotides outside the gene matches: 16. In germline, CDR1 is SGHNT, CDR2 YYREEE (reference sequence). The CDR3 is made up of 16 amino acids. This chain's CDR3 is CASSPGGSGKMGEQYF. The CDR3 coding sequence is TGTGCCAGCAGCCCGGGGGGGAGCGGAAAGATGGGGGAGCAGTACTTC.

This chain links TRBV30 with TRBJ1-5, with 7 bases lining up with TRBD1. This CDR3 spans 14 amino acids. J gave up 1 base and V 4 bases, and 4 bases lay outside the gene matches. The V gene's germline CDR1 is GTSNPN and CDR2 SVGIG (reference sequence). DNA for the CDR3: TGTGCCTGGACGACAGGGATCAGCAATCAGCCCCAGCATTTT. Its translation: CAWTTGISNQPQHF.